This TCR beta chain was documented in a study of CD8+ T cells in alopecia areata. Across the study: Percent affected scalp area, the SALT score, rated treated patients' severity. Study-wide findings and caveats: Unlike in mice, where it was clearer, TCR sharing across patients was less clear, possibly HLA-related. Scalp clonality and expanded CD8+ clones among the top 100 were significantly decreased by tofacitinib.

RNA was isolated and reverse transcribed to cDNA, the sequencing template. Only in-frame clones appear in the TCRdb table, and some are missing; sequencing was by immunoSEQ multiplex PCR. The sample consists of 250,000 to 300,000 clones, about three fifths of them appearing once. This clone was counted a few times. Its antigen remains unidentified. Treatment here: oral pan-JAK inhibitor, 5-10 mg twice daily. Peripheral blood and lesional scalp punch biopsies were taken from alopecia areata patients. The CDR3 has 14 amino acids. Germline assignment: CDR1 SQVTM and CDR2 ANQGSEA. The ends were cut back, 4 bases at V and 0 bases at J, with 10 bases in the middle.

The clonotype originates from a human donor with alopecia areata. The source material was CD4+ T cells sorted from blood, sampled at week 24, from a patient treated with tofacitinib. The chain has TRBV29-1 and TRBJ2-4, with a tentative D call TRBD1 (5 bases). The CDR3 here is CSVAEGQAKNIQYF. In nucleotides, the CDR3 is TGCAGCGTTGCGGAAGGACAAGCCAAAAACATTCAGTACTTC.